This is a list of T cell receptor beta chains from one sample in a study of T cells after yellow fever vaccination. TCRdb reprocessed the 5' RACE reads via MiXCR and lists one record per CDR3 protein. This sample yields 110,000 to 150,000 distinct CDR3 sequences, of which approximately 6.6% are seen a single time; under 0.7% belongs to the top ten. The specimen was CD4+ T cells sorted from PBMCs, collected 10 days after the yellow fever booster vaccination. Receptor source: a man aged 25-40 years who received the YFV17D yellow fever vaccine. Both conserved end residues are part of each CDR3. The D gene is left open where the match is weak. Expanded clones are given a class, and other clones once, few, many or no size at all.

clone_size d_call j_call v_call cdr3_aa cdr3_nt
many . TRBJ2-2 TRBV12-3/TRBV12-4 CASKDGGANTGELFF TGTGCCAGCAAAGATGGCGGAGCGAACACCGGGGAGCTGTTTTTT
few . TRBJ1-4 TRBV20-1 CSASPGPGEKLFF TGCAGTGCTAGTCCAGGGCCCGGTGAAAAACTGTTTTTT
many . TRBJ2-1 TRBV5-5 CASSLDRSYHNEQFF TGTGCCAGCAGCTTGGACAGAAGCTACCACAATGAGCAGTTCTTC
. . TRBJ2-7 TRBV7-9 CASSTRGVNEQYF TGTGCCAGCAGCACGCGAGGGGTCAACGAGCAGTACTTC
. . TRBJ2-5 TRBV20-1 CSASIGSRARSETQYF TGCAGTGCTAGTATCGGTTCCCGAGCTAGGTCAGAGACCCAGTACTTC
few . TRBJ1-3 TRBV19 CASSIMAEGSGNTIYF TGTGCCAGTAGTATAATGGCAGAAGGCTCTGGAAACACCATATATTTT
few . TRBJ2-1 TRBV5-1 CASSSDALMGQFF TGCGCCAGCAGCTCAGACGCTCTGATGGGGCAGTTCTTC
many TRBD1 TRBJ2-6 TRBV3-1 CASSPRTGGSGANVLTF TGTGCCAGCAGCCCCCGGACAGGGGGCAGTGGGGCCAACGTCCTGACTTTC
many TRBD2 TRBJ2-7 TRBV11-2 CASSYTGLAGDEQYF TGTGCCAGCAGCTACACCGGGTTAGCGGGAGACGAGCAGTACTTC
many . TRBJ2-2 TRBV6-5 CASSYFKNTGELFF TGTGCCAGCAGTTACTTTAAAAACACCGGGGAGCTGTTTTTT
many . TRBJ2-5 TRBV7-9 CASSLVGQQETQYF TGTGCCAGCAGCTTAGTCGGCCAGCAAGAGACCCAGTACTTC
many . TRBJ2-1 TRBV11-1 CASSLRTGKNEQFF TGTGCCAGCAGCTTAAGAACTGGGAAGAATGAGCAGTTCTTC
many . TRBJ2-7 TRBV18 CASSPRAGNEQYF TGTGCCAGCTCACCACGGGCTGGGAACGAGCAGTACTTC
few . TRBJ2-1 TRBV7-2 CASSRKWYEQFF TGTGCCAGCAGTCGTAAGTGGTATGAGCAGTTCTTC
many TRBD1 TRBJ1-6 TRBV6-5 CASSYWDRNSPLHF TGTGCCAGCAGTTACTGGGACAGGAATTCACCCCTCCACTTT
many TRBD2 TRBJ2-7 TRBV6-5 CASSYRTSLTYEQYF TGTGCCAGCAGTTACCGGACTAGTTTAACCTACGAGCAGTACTTC
. . TRBJ2-1 TRBV14 CASRSQGNEQFF TGTGCCAGCAGATCACAGGGAAATGAGCAGTTCTTC
few TRBD2 TRBJ2-2 TRBV5-4 CASRGSGITGELFF TGTGCCAGCAGAGGTAGCGGGATTACCGGGGAGCTGTTTTTT
. . TRBJ2-1 TRBV19 CASTPDSGWHEQFF TGTGCCAGTACCCCAGACAGTGGATGGCATGAGCAGTTCTTC
few . TRBJ2-7 TRBV29-1 CSGGTASYEQYF TGCAGCGGGGGTACTGCCTCCTACGAGCAGTACTTC
many . TRBJ1-3 TRBV3-1 CASSISGSGNTIYF TGTGCCAGCAGCATCTCCGGCTCTGGAAACACCATATATTTT
many . TRBJ2-4 TRBV20-1 CSARDFGLAKNIQYF TGCAGTGCTAGAGATTTCGGCCTAGCCAAAAACATTCAGTACTTC
many . TRBJ1-2 TRBV6-2/TRBV6-3 CASSGHQGYTF TGTGCCAGTTCGGGCCATCAAGGCTACACCTTC
many TRBD2 TRBJ2-4 TRBV3-1 CASSQQHSGTSNIQYF TGTGCCAGCAGCCAGCAACATTCCGGGACTAGCAACATTCAGTACTTC
many TRBD1 TRBJ1-3 TRBV10-3 CAISPGTGSNTIYF TGTGCCATCAGTCCCGGGACAGGGAGCAACACCATATATTTT
many . TRBJ2-2 TRBV24-1 CATSGGQASPYTGELFF TGTGCCACCAGTGGAGGGCAGGCGAGCCCTTACACCGGGGAGCTGTTTTTT
many TRBD1 TRBJ2-7 TRBV12-3/TRBV12-4 CASSSQGAYEQYF TGTGCCAGCAGTTCCCAGGGGGCCTACGAGCAGTACTTC
many . TRBJ1-5 TRBV7-2 CASSLFVGNQPQHF TGTGCCAGCAGCTTATTCGTGGGCAATCAGCCCCAGCATTTT
few TRBD1 TRBJ2-3 TRBV5-8 CASSWTGGLDTQYF TGTGCCAGCAGCTGGACAGGGGGCCTAGATACGCAGTATTTT
many TRBD1 TRBJ1-5 TRBV30 CAWETGFQQPQHF TGTGCCTGGGAGACAGGGTTTCAGCAGCCCCAGCATTTT
many TRBD2 TRBJ2-3 TRBV7-9 CASSFSGYTDTQYF TGTGCCAGCAGCTTTAGCGGGTACACAGATACGCAGTATTTT
many . TRBJ1-1 TRBV18 CASSPGGVGTEAFF TGTGCCAGCTCACCAGGGGGGGTAGGTACTGAAGCTTTCTTT
. TRBD2 TRBJ2-1 TRBV6-1 CASSPRTSGRVGNEQFF TGTGCCAGCAGTCCGCGGACTAGCGGGAGGGTTGGCAATGAGCAGTTCTTC
many TRBD1 TRBJ2-3 TRBV4-3 CASSQDNRPGTVTTDTQYF TGCGCCAGCAGCCAAGATAATAGGCCGGGGACAGTCACGACAGATACGCAGTATTTT
many TRBD2 TRBJ2-1 TRBV28 CASYPGASGTNEQFF TGTGCCAGCTACCCTGGGGCTAGCGGGACGAATGAGCAGTTCTTC
few TRBD2 TRBJ2-1 TRBV5-4 CASSSTSGSAGSVGQFF TGTGCCAGCAGCTCGACTAGCGGGAGCGCCGGGTCCGTTGGACAGTTCTTC
many TRBD2 TRBJ2-7 TRBV5-1 CASSLYEAGGPYEQYF TGCGCCAGCAGCTTATACGAGGCGGGAGGGCCCTACGAGCAGTACTTC
. . TRBJ2-1 TRBV20-1 CSARESVYNEQFF TGCAGTGCTAGAGAGTCAGTTTACAATGAGCAGTTCTTC
few TRBD2 TRBJ2-3 TRBV5-4 CASSLTSGSTDTQYF TGTGCCAGCAGCTTGACTAGCGGCAGCACAGATACGCAGTATTTT
many TRBD2 TRBJ2-3 TRBV6-2/TRBV6-3 CASQRVTSVSTDTQYF TGTGCCAGCCAACGTGTGACTAGCGTTAGCACAGATACGCAGTATTTT
. . TRBJ1-2 TRBV12-3/TRBV12-4 CASSLRLPDGYTF TGTGCCAGCAGTTTAAGACTGCCTGATGGCTACACCTTC
. . TRBJ1-3 TRBV12-3/TRBV12-4 CASSLLGGNTIYF TGTGCCAGCAGTTTGTTGGGAGGAAACACCATATATTTT
many . TRBJ1-1 TRBV28 CASRAQWRSNTEAFF TGTGCCAGCAGGGCTCAGTGGAGGTCGAACACTGAAGCTTTCTTT
few TRBD2 TRBJ2-1 TRBV3-1 CASSQSVTSVNYNEQFF TGTGCCAGCAGCCAGTCCGTGACTAGCGTGAACTACAATGAGCAGTTCTTC
. . TRBJ2-6 TRBV7-3 CASSLHGANVLSF TGTGCCAGCAGCTTACATGGGGCCAACGTCCTGTCTTTC
many . TRBJ2-7 TRBV20-1 CSGLDSPHEQYF TGCAGTGGACTTGACAGTCCACACGAGCAGTACTTC
. TRBD1 TRBJ2-7 TRBV29-1 CSVDPGTGKDYEQYF TGCAGCGTTGACCCAGGGACAGGGAAGGACTACGAGCAGTACTTC
many TRBD2 TRBJ2-7 TRBV28 CASSLTSGLPREQYF TGTGCCAGCAGCCTGACTAGCGGACTACCTCGCGAGCAGTACTTC
many . TRBJ2-7 TRBV7-2 CASSPGRYEQYF TGCGCCAGCAGTCCCGGACGGTACGAGCAGTACTTC
few TRBD1 TRBJ1-1 TRBV30 CAWSRQGEAFF TGTGCCTGGAGTAGACAGGGGGAAGCTTTCTTT
many . TRBJ1-1 TRBV30 CAWTATGEAFF TGTGCCTGGACCGCGACAGGTGAAGCTTTCTTT
many . TRBJ1-5 TRBV18 CASSPGQTNQPQHF TGTGCCAGCTCGCCTGGACAGACCAATCAGCCCCAGCATTTT
many . TRBJ2-3 TRBV9 CASSFGTSSYTQYF TGTGCCAGCAGCTTCGGAACTAGCTCCTATACGCAGTATTTT
many TRBD1 TRBJ1-5 TRBV7-9 CASSLDPGGQPQHF TGTGCCAGCAGCTTAGACCCAGGGGGTCAGCCCCAGCATTTT
many . TRBJ2-3 TRBV20-1 CSARVTALDTQYF TGCAGTGCTAGAGTAACCGCTTTGGATACGCAGTATTTT
many . TRBJ2-5 TRBV6-1 CASRAPGFETQYF TGTGCCAGCAGGGCCCCCGGCTTTGAGACCCAGTACTTC
many TRBD2 TRBJ2-5 TRBV5-1 CASSSSPTSGRASETQYF TGCGCCAGCAGCTCCAGCCCCACTAGCGGGAGGGCTTCGGAGACCCAGTACTTC